This TCR beta chain was profiled in a study of PD-1 blockade in classical Hodgkin lymphoma. Study details: Nivolumab dosed at 3 mg/kg went to patients intravenously every 2 weeks.

J lost 5 bases, V lost 6 bases, and 9 bases had no gene match. This CDR3 region has 16 residues. Looked up from germline, CDR1 is KGHSH and CDR2 is LQKENI. Every patient was affected by relapse after autologous stem cell transplantation, while exposure to brentuximab vedotin was not uniform. Purified CD4+ T cells were obtained from thawed PBMCs through magnetic negative selection. Sequenced by immunoSEQ multiplex PCR; TCRdb stores in-frame clones only, minus some. The table has some 26,000 clones, roughly 84% seen once. This sequence joins TRBV18 and TRBJ1-4; 10 bases match TRBD1. This TCR came from a human donor with classical Hodgkin lymphoma. The sequenced sample was CD4+ T cells from blood, obtained at baseline. The CDR3 DNA sequence: TGTGCCAGCTCCAACAACCCGGGACAGGGGAATGAAAAACTGTTTTTT. Protein sequence: CASSNNPGQGNEKLFF.